This TCR beta chain emerged from a study of T cell repertoires in cytomegalovirus infection (dated by TCRdb to between 2019 and 2020). For context, the study as a whole: Donor HLA type was relevant to the analysis, as public TCR beta signatures indicated carriage of CMV infection together with the matching HLA type.

Findings and caveats that apply to the study as a whole: Cumulative frequency of public TCR beta family members discriminated carriers of CMV infection plus the relevant HLA type in this cohort and an independent roughly 350-donor cohort. In the ex vivo response, HLA-C-restricted CMV-specific TCR beta clonotypes were dominant, and in two of eight donors the single most frequent clonotype came from this HLA-C-restricted group.

This clonotype was seen only a few times. The antigen this receptor binds is unknown. The sample holds no much larger clone one base away, and base qualities are not on file. CDR1 and CDR2 are read off the germline V gene as MDHEN and SYDVKM. V was cut back by 7 bases and J by 4 bases, leaving a gap of 16 bases between them. Taken from cysteine to phenylalanine, the CDR3 has 14 residues. Just CDR3 DNA is preserved here, 42 bases in frame from base 1. Sequencing instrument: Illumina HiSeq 1500. In-frame beta chains were kept once TCRdb had trimmed the public reads at Q25 with fastp and called clones with MiXCR. Merged by CDR3 protein, the rows form single entries marked with the most common genes and DNA. A total of approximately 500,000 distinct CDR3 sequences appear in this sample, 15% to 20% of them only once. Of the sample, 20% to 30% is held by the ten largest clones.

The receptor comes from a human donor in good health (CMV status not recorded). Some clones in this sample may be carry-over from other donors' samples. This chain joins TRBV28 to TRBJ1-2, with the identity of the D gene unclear. The sample consisted of CD8+ T cells from PBMCs. Read as DNA, the sequence is TGTGCCAGCAAGTGGGGAGAGAGCTTCTATGGCTACACCTTC. Its translation reads: CASKWGESFYGYTF.